This T cell receptor (beta chain) was profiled in a study of shared clonotypes between healthy human individuals. Points from the study as a whole: In general, naive subsets displayed greater estimated richness than memory subsets did. Among donors, sharing of clonotypes was expected to be affected by sequencing depth.

Libraries were prepared by immunoSEQ multiplex PCR; TCRdb keeps only in-frame clonotypes and omits some of them. The table lists some 550,000 clones, approximately 97% of them singletons. Points on this clone: Antigen unknown.

Germline lookup yields CDR1 SGHTS and CDR2 YDEGEE. This CDR3 is built from 14 residues. Between the trimmed V and J ends, which lost 0 bases and 0 bases, there was a span of 4 bases. The receptor was isolated from a woman younger than 45 in good health. The sequenced material came from naive CD4+ T cells sorted from blood. The subset: CD45RA+ positively selected. This chain links TRBV5-8 with TRBJ1-3; D call uncertain. This chain's CDR3 is CASSLGYSGNTIYF. The CDR3 DNA is TGTGCCAGCAGCTTGGGCTACTCTGGAAACACCATATATTTT.